These 3 T cell receptor beta chains were all obtained from the same sample, sequenced in a study of OX40 agonist ivuxolimab in advanced cancers. The library relied on the immunoSEQ multiplex PCR assay. TCRdb mirrors the immuneACCESS table, restricted to in-frame sequences. Some clones are absent from its copies; in checked studies, under half trace to an unresolved V gene, and the reason for the others is unknown. The sample includes under 80,000 clones, with approximately 86% observed a single time. Of the sample, approximately 0.7% falls within the top ten clones. The specimen comprised CD4+ or CD8+ T cells sorted from blood, sampled in a trial of the OX40 agonist ivuxolimab. All receptors derive from an adult with an advanced solid tumor such as melanoma, head and neck, liver or kidney cancer.

The chain recombines TRBV19 with TRBJ1-3; the D is unclear. The CDR3 contains 14 residues. CDR1 and CDR2 (germline): LNHDA, SQIVND (reference sequence). Between the trimmed V and J ends, which lost 7 bases and 4 bases, there was a span of 14 bases. CDR3 DNA: TGTGCCAGTAAGACACAATCAGAAGGAAACACCATATATTTT. It is translated as CASKTQSEGNTIYF.

The rearrangement joins TRBV6-5 to TRBJ1-1; D is perhaps TRBD1 (5 bases). Germline CDR1 is MNHEY and CDR2 is SVGAGI. This CDR3 has 15 residues. Trimming cost V 2 bases and J 2 bases, with 12 bases left between them. CDR3 bases: TGTGCCAGCAGTTACGGCGACGGGGGAAACACTGAAGCTTTCTTT. As protein: CASSYGDGGNTEAFF.

The chain links TRBV23-1 to TRBJ1-1; D not resolved. TRBV23-1 is designated an ORF whose function remains uncertain. The ends were cut back, 6 bases at V and 1 base at J, with 12 bases in the middle. This CDR3 is built from 14 residues. The CDR3, as DNA: TGCGCCAGCAGGTCTAGGGTAGGGAACACTGAAGCTTTCTTT. As protein: CASRSRVGNTEAFF.